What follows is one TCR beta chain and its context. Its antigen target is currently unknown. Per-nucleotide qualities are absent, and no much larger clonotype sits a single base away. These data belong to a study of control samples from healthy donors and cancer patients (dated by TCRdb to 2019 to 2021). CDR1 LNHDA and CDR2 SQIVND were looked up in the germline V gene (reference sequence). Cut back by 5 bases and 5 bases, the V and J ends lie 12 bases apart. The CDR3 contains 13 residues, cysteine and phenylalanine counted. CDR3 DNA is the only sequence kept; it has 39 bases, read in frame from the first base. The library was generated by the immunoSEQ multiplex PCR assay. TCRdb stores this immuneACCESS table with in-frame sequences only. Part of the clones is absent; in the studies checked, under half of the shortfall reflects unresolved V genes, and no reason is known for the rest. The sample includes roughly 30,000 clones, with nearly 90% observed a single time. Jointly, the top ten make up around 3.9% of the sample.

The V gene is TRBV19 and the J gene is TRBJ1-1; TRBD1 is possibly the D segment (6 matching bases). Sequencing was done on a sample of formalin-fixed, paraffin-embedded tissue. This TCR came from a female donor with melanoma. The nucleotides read TGTGCCAGTAGTGTCAAGGGGGGAACTGAAGCTTTCTTT. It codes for CASSVKGGTEAFF.